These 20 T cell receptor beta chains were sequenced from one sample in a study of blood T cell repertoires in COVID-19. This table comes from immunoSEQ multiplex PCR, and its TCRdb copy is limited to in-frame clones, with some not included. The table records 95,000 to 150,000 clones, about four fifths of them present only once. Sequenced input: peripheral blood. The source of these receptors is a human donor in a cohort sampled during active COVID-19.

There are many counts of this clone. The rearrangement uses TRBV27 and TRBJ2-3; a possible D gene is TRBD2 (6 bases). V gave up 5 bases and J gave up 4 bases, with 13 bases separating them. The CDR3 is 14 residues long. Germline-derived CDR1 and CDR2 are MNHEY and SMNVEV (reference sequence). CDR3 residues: CASSTLSSADTQYF. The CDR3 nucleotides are TGTGCCAGCAGTACTTTGTCTAGCGCAGATACGCAGTATTTT.

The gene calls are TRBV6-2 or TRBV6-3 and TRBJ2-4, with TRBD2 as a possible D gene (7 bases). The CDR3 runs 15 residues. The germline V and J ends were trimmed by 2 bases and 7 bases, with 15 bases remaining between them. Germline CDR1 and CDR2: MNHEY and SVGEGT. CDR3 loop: CASSYPPGGDNIQYF. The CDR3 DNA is TGTGCCAGCAGTTACCCCCCGGGGGGCGACAACATTCAGTACTTC.

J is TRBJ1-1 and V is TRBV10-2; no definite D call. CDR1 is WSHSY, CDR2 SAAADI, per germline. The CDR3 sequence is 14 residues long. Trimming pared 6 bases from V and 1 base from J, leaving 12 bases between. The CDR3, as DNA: TGCGCCAGCAGAAGAACGGGTACGAACACTGAAGCTTTCTTT. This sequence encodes CASRRTGTNTEAFF.

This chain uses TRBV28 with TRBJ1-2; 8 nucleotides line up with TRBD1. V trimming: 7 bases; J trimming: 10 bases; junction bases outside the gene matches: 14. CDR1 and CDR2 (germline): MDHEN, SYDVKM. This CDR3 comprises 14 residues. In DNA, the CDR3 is TGTGCCAGCAACCTACAGGGGACAGGTGTGGACTACACCTTC. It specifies CASNLQGTGVDYTF.

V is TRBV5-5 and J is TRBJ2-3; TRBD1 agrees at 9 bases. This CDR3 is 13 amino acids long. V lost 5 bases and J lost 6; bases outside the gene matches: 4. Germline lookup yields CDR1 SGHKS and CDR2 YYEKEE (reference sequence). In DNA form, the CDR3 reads TGTGCCAGCAGGAGGGACAGGGCGGATACGCAGTATTTT. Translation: CASRRDRADTQYF.

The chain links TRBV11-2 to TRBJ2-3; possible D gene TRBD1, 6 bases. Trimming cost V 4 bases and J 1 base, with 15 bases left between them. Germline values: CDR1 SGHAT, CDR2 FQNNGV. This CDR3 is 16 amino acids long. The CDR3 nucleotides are TGTGCCAGCAGCTCAGTCAGGGGAAGGGGCACAGATACGCAGTATTTT. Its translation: CASSSVRGRGTDTQYF.

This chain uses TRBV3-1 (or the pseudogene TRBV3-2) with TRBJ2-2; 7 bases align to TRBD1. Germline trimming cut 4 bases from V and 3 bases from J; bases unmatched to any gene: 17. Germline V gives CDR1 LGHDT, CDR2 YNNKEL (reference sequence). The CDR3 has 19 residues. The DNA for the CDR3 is TGTGCCAGCAGCCCCATATTGAACAGGGGCAATCCTTACACCGGGGAGCTGTTTTTT. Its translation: CASSPILNRGNPYTGELFF.

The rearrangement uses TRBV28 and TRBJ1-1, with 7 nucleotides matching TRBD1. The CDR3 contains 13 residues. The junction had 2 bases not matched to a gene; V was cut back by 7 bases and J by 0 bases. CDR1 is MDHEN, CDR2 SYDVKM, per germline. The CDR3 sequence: CASMTGMNTEAFF. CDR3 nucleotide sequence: TGTGCCAGCATGACAGGGATGAACACTGAAGCTTTCTTT.

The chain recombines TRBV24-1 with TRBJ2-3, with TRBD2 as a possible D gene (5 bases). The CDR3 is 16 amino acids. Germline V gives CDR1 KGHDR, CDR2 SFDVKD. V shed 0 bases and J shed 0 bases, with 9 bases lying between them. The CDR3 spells CATSDLPGISTDTQYF. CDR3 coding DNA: TGTGCCACCAGTGATTTGCCGGGAATTAGCACAGATACGCAGTATTTT.

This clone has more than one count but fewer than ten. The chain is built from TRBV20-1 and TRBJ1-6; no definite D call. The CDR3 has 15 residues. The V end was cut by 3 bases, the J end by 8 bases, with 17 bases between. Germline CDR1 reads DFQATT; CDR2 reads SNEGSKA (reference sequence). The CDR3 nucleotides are TGCAGTGCTAGTCGTCCGGGGTTAAGGGATTCACCCCTCCACTTT. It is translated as CSASRPGLRDSPLHF.

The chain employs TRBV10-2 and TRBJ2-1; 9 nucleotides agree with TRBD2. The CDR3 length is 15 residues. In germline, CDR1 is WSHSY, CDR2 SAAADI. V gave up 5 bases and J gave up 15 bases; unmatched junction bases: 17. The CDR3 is CASSSETLAGRRGFF. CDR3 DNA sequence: TGCGCCAGCAGTAGCGAGACGCTAGCGGGGAGGCGGGGGTTCTTC.

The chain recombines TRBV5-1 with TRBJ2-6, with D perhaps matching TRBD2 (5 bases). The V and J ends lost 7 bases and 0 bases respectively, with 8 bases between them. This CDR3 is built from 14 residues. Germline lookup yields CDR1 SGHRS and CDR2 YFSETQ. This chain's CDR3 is CASRGDSGANVLTF. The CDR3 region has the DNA TGCGCCAGCCGGGGTGACTCTGGGGCCAACGTCCTGACTTTC.

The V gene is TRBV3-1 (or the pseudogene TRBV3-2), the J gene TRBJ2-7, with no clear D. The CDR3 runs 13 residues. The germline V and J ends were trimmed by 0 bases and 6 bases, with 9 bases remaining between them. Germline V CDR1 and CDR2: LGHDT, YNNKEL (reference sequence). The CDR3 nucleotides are TGTGCCAGCAGCCAAGATCGACGGAGCGAGCAGTACTTC. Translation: CASSQDRRSEQYF.

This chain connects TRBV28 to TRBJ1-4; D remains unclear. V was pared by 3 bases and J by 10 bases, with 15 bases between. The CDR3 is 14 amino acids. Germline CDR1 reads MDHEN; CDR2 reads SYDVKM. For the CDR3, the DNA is TGTGCCAGCAGTTTGGGAGGCTTGGGTGGAAAACTGTTTTTT. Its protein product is CASSLGGLGGKLFF.

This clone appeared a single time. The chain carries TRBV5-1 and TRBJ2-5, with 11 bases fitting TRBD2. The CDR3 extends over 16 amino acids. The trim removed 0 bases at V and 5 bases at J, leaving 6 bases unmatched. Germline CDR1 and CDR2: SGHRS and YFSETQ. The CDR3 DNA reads TGCGCCAGCAGCTTGGCTCTAGCGGGGGGACGGGAGACCCAGTACTTC. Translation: CASSLALAGGRETQYF. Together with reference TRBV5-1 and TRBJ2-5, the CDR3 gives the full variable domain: KAGVTQTPRYLIKTRGQQVTLSCSPISGHRSVSWYQQTPGQGLQFLFEYFSETQRNKGNFPGRFSGRQFSNSRSEMNVSTLELGDSALYLCASSLALAGGRETQYFGPGTRLLVL.

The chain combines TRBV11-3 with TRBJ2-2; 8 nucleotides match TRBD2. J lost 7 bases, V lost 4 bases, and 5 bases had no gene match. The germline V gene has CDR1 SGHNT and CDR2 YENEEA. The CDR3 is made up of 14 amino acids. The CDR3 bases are TGTGCCAGCAGCTACGGGGGGGAGAGCGGGGAGCTGTTTTTT. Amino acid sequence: CASSYGGESGELFF.

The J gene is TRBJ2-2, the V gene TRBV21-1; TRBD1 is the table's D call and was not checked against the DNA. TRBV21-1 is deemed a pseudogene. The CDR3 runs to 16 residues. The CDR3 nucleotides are TGTGCCAGCAACCCAGGGGCAACCTCGAACACCGGGGAGCTGTTTTTT. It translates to CASNPGATSNTGELFF.

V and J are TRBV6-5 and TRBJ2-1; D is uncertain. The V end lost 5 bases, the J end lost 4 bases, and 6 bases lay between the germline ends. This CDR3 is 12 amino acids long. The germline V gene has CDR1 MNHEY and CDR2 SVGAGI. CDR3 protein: CASSTNYNEQFF. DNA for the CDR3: TGTGCCAGCAGTACTAATTACAATGAGCAGTTCTTC.

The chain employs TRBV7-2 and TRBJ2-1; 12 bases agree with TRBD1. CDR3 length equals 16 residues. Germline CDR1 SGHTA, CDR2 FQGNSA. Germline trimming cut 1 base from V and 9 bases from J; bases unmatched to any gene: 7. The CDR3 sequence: CASSLGGTGGLAEQFF. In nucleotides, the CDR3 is TGTGCCAGCAGCTTAGGGGGGACAGGGGGCCTGGCTGAGCAGTTCTTC.

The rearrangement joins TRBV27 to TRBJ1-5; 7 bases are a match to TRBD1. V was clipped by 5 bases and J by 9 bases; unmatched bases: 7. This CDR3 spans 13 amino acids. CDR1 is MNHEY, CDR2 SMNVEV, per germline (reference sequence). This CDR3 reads CASSQTGPGPQHF. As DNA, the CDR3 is TGTGCCAGCAGTCAGACAGGGCCCGGGCCCCAGCATTTT.